Below, 15 T cell receptor beta chains from the same sample are listed, as sequenced in a study. TCRdb fed the RT-PCR reads into MiXCR, producing one record per CDR3 protein. There are 550,000 to 750,000 distinct CDR3 sequences in the sample; more than 13% occur only once, and roughly 4% lies in the top ten. The material sequenced was memory CD4+ T cells from blood. These receptor sequences come from a female donor in good health, serving as a healthy control.

This clonotype was counted at least ten times. V is TRBV5-1 and J is TRBJ2-3; unclear D gene. Germline CDR1 and CDR2: SGHRS and YFSETQ. The CDR3 extends over 15 amino acids. The V and J ends lost 0 bases and 2 bases respectively, with 10 bases between them. The CDR3 is CASSLVSPATDTQYF. The CDR3 nucleotides are TGCGCCAGCAGCTTGGTTAGTCCGGCCACAGATACGCAGTATTTT.

This clonotype was observed many times. V usage is TRBV27 and J usage is TRBJ2-7; the D is unclear. V gave up 0 bases and J gave up 2 bases, with 17 bases separating them. Germline lookup yields CDR1 MNHEY and CDR2 SMNVEV (reference sequence). The length of the CDR3 is 17 residues. This CDR3 reads CASSLSIGGGSAYEQYF. Here the CDR3 DNA reads TGTGCCAGCAGTTTATCGATCGGTGGTGGTTCGGCCTACGAGCAGTACTTC.

The rearrangement uses TRBV6-6 and TRBJ1-2; TRBD1 agrees at 8 bases. CDR1 and CDR2 (germline): MNHNY, SVGAGI (reference sequence). V shed 2 bases and J 8 bases; nucleotides not matched to a gene: 4. CDR3 length equals 13 residues. CDR3 protein: CASSYAGQGGYTF. CDR3 in DNA: TGTGCCAGCAGTTACGCTGGACAGGGCGGCTACACCTTC.

J is TRBJ1-5 and V is TRBV10-3; D is undetermined. Germline V gene data show CDR1 as ENHRY and CDR2 as SYGVKD. CDR3 length: 14 amino acids. Deletions cut 2 bases from V and 4 bases from J, with 9 bases between. The CDR3 loop reads CAISEMQDNQPQHF. The CDR3 bases are TGTGCCATCAGTGAGATGCAGGATAATCAGCCCCAGCATTTT.

This clonotype appeared a few times. This chain uses TRBV2 with TRBJ2-4; possible D gene TRBD2, 5 bases. Trimming cost V 7 bases and J 7 bases, with 14 bases left between them. CDR1 is SNHLY and CDR2 is FYNNEI in the germline V gene. The CDR3 runs to 13 residues. The CDR3 protein is CASNEDLGNIQYF. CDR3 in DNA: TGTGCCAGCAATGAGGACTTGGGGAACATTCAGTACTTC.

The chain joins TRBV7-8 to TRBJ2-5, with 9 nucleotides matching TRBD2. Germline-derived CDR1 and CDR2 are SGHVS and FQNEAQ. This CDR3 has 16 residues. Trimming took 5 bases from V and 2 from J; bases not matched to a gene: 9. The CDR3 nucleotides read TGTGCCAGCAGCCCCTTGGAGCGGGGGGTACAAGAGACCCAGTACTTC. It is translated as CASSPLERGVQETQYF.

The J gene is TRBJ2-3, the V gene TRBV24-1; 9 nucleotides align to TRBD1. The V gene's germline CDR1 is KGHDR and CDR2 SFDVKD. Trimming at V came to 7 bases and at J to 1 base, leaving 2 bases not matched to a gene. The CDR3 is 14 amino acids. The CDR3 sequence: CATRDRGGTDTQYF. The CDR3 nucleotides read TGTGCCACCAGGGACAGGGGAGGCACAGATACGCAGTATTTT.

This clonotype was seen a single time. A much larger clone lies one base from this, so it may be a read error. V is TRBV20-1 and J is TRBJ2-7, with D possibly being TRBD1 or TRBD2 (5 bases each). The V and J ends lost 3 bases and 3 bases respectively, with 9 bases between them. Germline loops: CDR1 DFQATT, CDR2 SNEGSKA (reference sequence). This CDR3 is built from 12 residues. CDR3 loop: CSASGGIYEQYF. CDR3 bases: TGCAGTGCTAGTGGGGGAATCTACGAGCAGTACTTC.

At least ten counts were recorded for this clonotype. This chain joins TRBV5-1 and TRBJ2-3; 10 bases agree with TRBD2. The CDR3 is 15 residues long. Germline CDR1 SGHRS, CDR2 YFSETQ. Trimming removed 2 bases from V and 2 bases from J; junction bases left unmatched: 2. CDR3 DNA sequence: TGCGCCAGCAGCTTAGCGGGAGGGCTCACAGATACGCAGTATTTT. Encoded protein: CASSLAGGLTDTQYF.

The V and J genes are TRBV5-1 and TRBJ1-2; 9 bases line up with TRBD1. J was trimmed by 8 bases and V by 5 bases; bases with no gene match: 10. This CDR3 is 14 amino acids long. The germline V gene has CDR1 SGHRS and CDR2 YFSETQ. CDR3 coding DNA: TGCGCCAGCAGTCCGGGACAGGGAGGAGGGGGCTACACCTTC. It codes for CASSPGQGGGGYTF.

This clonotype has a handful of counts. At one boundary the junction diverges from the germline segment, which might be a read error. The chain is built from TRBV24-1 and TRBJ2-2; 9 positions agree with TRBD1. Germline V gene data show CDR1 as KGHDR and CDR2 as SFDVKD. This CDR3 is 16 amino acids long. The CDR3 is CATRDWRTGDTGELFF. The CDR3 nucleotides are TGTGCCACCAGGGATTGGCGGACAGGGGACACCGGGGAGCTGTTTTTT.

A few counts support this clonotype. The chain couples TRBV7-6 to TRBJ2-1, with 12 bases fitting TRBD2. Germline V lookup: CDR1 SGHVS, CDR2 FNYEAQ. Trimming cost V 5 bases and J 9 bases; bases outside gene matches: 14. CDR3 size: 17 residues. CDR3 coding DNA: TGTGCCAGCAGCCCCAGGTCTAGCGGGAGGGTCGTGGTTGAGCAGTTCTTC. This translates into CASSPRSSGRVVVEQFF.

This clonotype was recorded at least ten times. The chain uses TRBV6-2 or TRBV6-3 and TRBJ1-1; D not certain. Germline assignment: CDR1 MNHEY and CDR2 SVGEGT. The CDR3 is 14 amino acids. V gave up 6 bases and J gave up 0 bases, with 11 bases separating them. For the CDR3, the DNA is TGTGCCAGCAGCCCCCGGGAGTTGAACACTGAAGCTTTCTTT. It codes for CASSPRELNTEAFF.

The V and J genes are TRBV4-3 and TRBJ2-6; D is unresolved. The V end was cut by 1 base, the J end by 4 bases, with 5 bases between. The length of the CDR3 is 14 residues. Germline loops: CDR1 LGHNA, CDR2 YSLEER. CDR3 in DNA: TGCGCCAGCAGCCAAGGGGTAGGGGCCAACGTCCTGACTTTC. This codes for CASSQGVGANVLTF.

This clonotype has just a few counts. The rearrangement uses TRBV11-2 and TRBJ2-3, with unresolved D. The CDR3 extends over 14 amino acids. Germline loops: CDR1 SGHAT, CDR2 FQNNGV. Trimming cost V 5 bases and J 0 bases, with 9 bases left between them. In DNA form, the CDR3 reads TGTGCCAGCAGCGGAGTGATAAGCACAGATACGCAGTATTTT. It encodes CASSGVISTDTQYF.